The rows below give T cell receptor beta chains drawn from one sample of a study of blood T cell repertoires in COVID-19. Profiling relied on immunoSEQ multiplex PCR, and the TCRdb table lists in-frame clones only, not all of them. The table has about 44,000 clones, nearly 90% seen once; the top ten hold 15%. The specimen sequenced was peripheral blood. These receptors originate from a man between 70 and 80 years old with active COVID-19. CDR3s include the opening cysteine and the closing phenylalanine or tryptophan. Fields, in order: D gene, J gene, V gene, clone size, CDR3 protein, CDR3 DNA. A D gene is named only where the DNA matches it firmly. Some rows have no size entry. The others give once, few or many, or a class for an expanded clone.

>NA|TRBJ2-7|TRBV2|NA
CASSPFGQGYTYEQYF
TGTGCCAGCAGTCCCTTCGGGCAGGGGTACACCTACGAGCAGTACTTC
>TRBD2|TRBJ2-7|TRBV7-2|NA
CASSATGGPGYEQYF
TGTGCCAGCAGCGCCACGGGGGGGCCGGGCTACGAGCAGTACTTC
>NA|TRBJ2-2|TRBV21-1|once
CASSERQRTLNTGELFF
TGTGCCAGCAGCGAAAGACAGCGAACCTTAAACACCGGGGAGCTGTTTTTT
>TRBD2|TRBJ2-5|TRBV7-2|NA
CASSLGVSGGQETQYF
TGTGCCAGCAGCTTAGGGGTATCGGGGGGCCAAGAGACCCAGTACTTC
>TRBD1|TRBJ2-7|TRBV11-3|NA
CASSLGQSYEQYF
TGTGCCAGCAGCTTGGGACAGTCCTACGAGCAGTACTTC
>TRBD1|TRBJ2-3|TRBV4-1|NA
CASSQERQGAFDTQYF
TGCGCCAGCAGCCAAGAACGACAGGGGGCTTTTGATACGCAGTATTTT
>TRBD1|TRBJ1-6|TRBV4-3|NA
CASSQQGAQNSPLHF
TGCGCCAGCAGCCAACAGGGGGCGCAGAATTCACCCCTCCACTTT
>TRBD2|TRBJ2-7|TRBV10-3|NA
CAISESGGARYEQYF
TGTGCCATCAGTGAGTCGGGAGGGGCGAGGTACGAGCAGTACTTC
>NA|TRBJ1-5|TRBV7-2|NA
CASSLGPGLTNQPQHF
TGTGCCAGCAGCTTAGGGCCGGGACTGACCAATCAGCCCCAGCATTTT
>NA|TRBJ2-3|TRBV5-1|NA
CASSLDERAQYF
TGCGCCAGCAGCTTGGATGAGAGGGCGCAGTATTTT
>NA|TRBJ1-2|TRBV2|NA
CASSEARDNYGYTF
TGTGCCAGCAGTGAGGCCAGGGATAACTATGGCTACACCTTC
>TRBD1|TRBJ1-5|TRBV28|few
CASSEPGTAPKPQHF
TGTGCCAGCAGTGAGCCCGGGACAGCTCCGAAGCCCCAGCATTTT
>NA|TRBJ2-1|TRBV24-1|NA
CATSDPQGGGYNEQFF
TGTGCCACCAGTGACCCACAGGGCGGGGGTTACAATGAGCAGTTCTTC
>TRBD2|TRBJ2-3|TRBV5-1|NA
CASSLLASSGGGSTDTQYF
TGCGCCAGCAGCTTGTTAGCGTCTAGCGGGGGCGGGAGCACAGATACGCAGTATTTT
>TRBD2|TRBJ2-1|TRBV11-3|few
CASSLDHGAGVNEQFF
TGTGCCAGCAGCTTAGATCATGGAGCGGGGGTCAATGAGCAGTTCTTC
>NA|TRBJ2-5|TRBV2|NA
CASSGQAYQETQYF
TGTGCCAGCAGTGGCCAGGCGTACCAAGAGACCCAGTACTTC
>TRBD2|TRBJ2-2|TRBV4-3|NA
CASSQEIAGANTGELFF
TGCGCCAGCAGCCAGGAGATAGCGGGAGCGAACACCGGGGAGCTGTTTTTT
>NA|TRBJ1-5|TRBV4-3|NA
CASNRSAQHF
TGCGCCAGCAACCGCTCGGCCCAGCATTTT
>NA|TRBJ2-5|TRBV6-6|NA
CASSFSVRAGTQYF
TGTGCCAGCAGTTTCTCGGTCCGAGCCGGGACCCAGTACTTC
>TRBD1|TRBJ2-7|TRBV7-2|NA
CASSPEEDRSYEQYF
TGTGCCAGCAGCCCCGAAGAGGACAGGAGCTACGAGCAGTACTTC
>TRBD1|TRBJ2-7|TRBV18|NA
CASSRRQGAYEQYF
TGTGCCAGCTCAAGGAGACAGGGGGCCTACGAGCAGTACTTC
>NA|TRBJ1-1|TRBV6-5|NA
CASNPTGSATEAFF
TGTGCCAGCAACCCCACAGGGAGTGCCACTGAAGCTTTCTTT
>TRBD2|TRBJ2-6|TRBV27|NA
CASSSVMGGGSGANVLTF
TGTGCCAGCAGTTCGGTAATGGGGGGGGGCTCTGGGGCCAACGTCCTGACTTTC
>TRBD2|TRBJ2-5|TRBV3-1/TRBV3-2|NA
CASSQGVAGDQETQYF
TGTGCCAGCAGCCAAGGGGTAGCGGGGGACCAAGAGACCCAGTACTTC
>TRBD2|TRBJ2-5|TRBV10-2|NA
CASRNWAGGPRETQYF
TGCGCCAGCAGAAATTGGGCGGGGGGGCCGCGAGAGACCCAGTACTTC
>NA|TRBJ1-6|TRBV7-2|NA
CASSLAGPRSNSPLHF
TGTGCCAGCAGCTTAGCGGGCCCTCGATCTAATTCACCCCTCCACTTT
>TRBD2|TRBJ2-2|TRBV7-7|NA
CASTGGAGELFF
TGTGCTAGCACGGGAGGGGCCGGGGAGCTGTTTTTT
>NA|TRBJ2-5|TRBV10-3|NA
CAISDRGETQYF
TGTGCCATCAGTGATAGGGGCGAGACCCAGTACTTC
>TRBD1|TRBJ1-2|TRBV10-3|NA
CAIRGQGESYGYTF
TGTGCCATCAGGGGACAGGGGGAGTCCTATGGCTACACCTTC
>TRBD1|TRBJ1-1|TRBV3-1/TRBV3-2|NA
CASSPRTGAPNTEAFF
TGTGCCAGCAGCCCGAGGACAGGGGCCCCGAACACTGAAGCTTTCTTT
>NA|TRBJ1-1|TRBV4-3|NA
CASSQGSLGENTEAFF
TGCGCCAGCAGCCAAGGCAGTCTCGGGGAGAACACTGAAGCTTTCTTT
>TRBD2|TRBJ2-2|TRBV7-2|NA
CASSLGASGGGTGELFF
TGTGCCAGCAGCTTAGGAGCTAGCGGGGGAGGAACCGGGGAGCTGTTTTTT
>NA|TRBJ1-6|TRBV2|NA
CASSVGQKDSPLHF
TGTGCCAGCAGCGTAGGACAGAAGGATTCACCCCTCCACTTT
>NA|TRBJ2-3|TRBV28|NA
CASRSTTDTQYF
TGTGCCAGCAGGAGTACCACAGATACGCAGTATTTT
>NA|TRBJ2-7|TRBV28|few
CASSLWEEGLLGEQYF
TGTGCCAGCAGTTTATGGGAGGAAGGGCTCCTAGGTGAGCAGTACTTC
>NA|TRBJ2-5|TRBV5-8|NA
CASSFNRQETQYF
TGTGCCAGCAGCTTCAACAGGCAAGAGACCCAGTACTTC